This TCR beta chain was recorded in a study of blood T cell repertoires in COVID-19 (dated by TCRdb to 2020 to 2021). A note on the overall study: Samples covering the acute and convalescent phases of COVID-19 were provided by collaborators in the United States, Italy and Spain. The prospective study material was composed of cDNA or gDNA derived from T cells, B-cell-depleted T cells, or PBMCs. Subjects who had been exposed to COVID-19, were actively infected with it, or had recovered from it provided the deeply sampled blood TCRbeta repertoires that made up the dataset. The repertoires were made available in a free public database intended to serve as a resource for research on the immune response to SARS-CoV-2. The samples were drawn from two sources: the first 160 participants of the ongoing ImmuneRACE study, and 1,000 to 1,500 subjects contributed by 6 global collaborators. Sample metadata almost always included a de-identified subject ID, COVID-19 status, age in years and sex. HLA class I and class II types, where available, came from metadata supplied by the sample provider rather than from assay-based typing. General conclusions and limits of the study: How much clinical and demographic metadata was included differed by source and by participant, and the metadata was provided uncurated.

The immunoSEQ Assay, a bias-controlled multiplex PCR, was used to amplify TCRbeta CDR3 regions from genomic DNA. Per the original workflow: The number of nucleated cells in each sample was estimated from the amplification of reference gene primers within the assay. To quantify the absolute abundance of each unique TCRbeta CDR3 rearrangement, sequence reads were collapsed and filtered. For each sample, productive Simpson clonality was calculated as the square root of Simpson's diversity index across productive rearrangements. As stored in TCRdb, this immuneACCESS dataset retains in-frame rearrangements with V and J assigned. A fraction of the clones does not appear; measured against another copy, unresolved V genes explain less than half of the discrepancy, and the remainder lacks a known reason. D and trimming come from the DNA, and the V and J calls and clone size come from that table. The sample table holds 110,000 to 150,000 clones, of which about 88% were seen once. Jointly, the top ten make up less than 6.5% of the sample.

Note on this clone: Its antigen is currently not known. The sample holds no much larger clone one base away, and base qualities are not on file.

The cysteine opens and the phenylalanine closes a CDR3 of 14 amino acids. Solely the CDR3 DNA is kept, with 42 bases framed from the first base. V has 3 bases trimmed and J has 4 bases trimmed; junction bases matching no gene number 5. Sequences MGHDK (CDR1) and SYGVNS (CDR2) are obtained from the germline V gene. Whole blood was collected in K2EDTA tubes by collaborating institutions according to the institutions' own protocols. For TCRbeta analysis, collaborators shipped samples in one of three forms: frozen whole blood, isolated PBMCs, or DNA extracted from either of those sample types. This chain is built from TRBV25-1 and TRBJ1-2, and TRBD1 matches 7 of the central bases. The sequence was collected from a human donor in a cohort sampled during active COVID-19. The specimen was peripheral blood. The CDR3 region has the sequence CASSDPGTVYGYTF. At the DNA level, the sequence is TGTGCCAGCAGTGACCCCGGGACAGTCTATGGCTACACCTTC.